What follows are 21 T cell receptor beta chains derived from one specimen sequenced in a study of blood T cell repertoires in COVID-19. TCRdb's table, derived via immunoSEQ multiplex PCR, lists solely in-frame clones and lacks some. Of about 200,000 clones in the sample, approximately 86% were seen once. The sequenced material came from peripheral blood. Receptor source: a man aged 60 to 69 with COVID-19, enrolled during active disease.

V is TRBV3-1 (or the pseudogene TRBV3-2) and J is TRBJ2-4, with TRBD1 as a possible D gene (5 bases). The CDR3 consists of 14 residues. V lost 6 bases, J lost 3 bases, and 12 bases lay in between. Germline loops: CDR1 LGHDT, CDR2 YNNKEL (reference sequence). The CDR3 protein is CASSPTVGKNIQYF. The DNA of the CDR3 is TGTGCCAGCAGTCCGACAGTTGGCAAAAACATTCAGTACTTC.

The V gene is TRBV2, the J gene TRBJ1-5, with D perhaps matching TRBD1 (5 bases). V was pared by 3 bases and J by 7 bases, with 10 bases between. The CDR3 is 13 residues long. Germline-derived CDR1 and CDR2 are SNHLY and FYNNEI. CDR3 sequence reads: CASSDRVGQPQHF. Written as DNA, the CDR3 is TGTGCCAGCAGTGACAGGGTTGGCCAGCCCCAGCATTTT.

The rearrangement joins TRBV5-1 to TRBJ2-7, with 8 bases that match TRBD2. Germline assignment: CDR1 SGHRS and CDR2 YFSETQ. Losses at the gene ends were 4 bases for V and 7 bases for J; bases not matched to a gene: 10. The length of the CDR3 is 14 residues. This CDR3 reads CASSVVSGKNEQYF. The CDR3 nucleotides are TGCGCCAGCAGCGTCGTTAGCGGGAAGAATGAGCAGTACTTC.

The chain couples TRBV4-1 to TRBJ1-2; D ambiguous. CDR3 length equals 11 residues. In germline, CDR1 is MGHRA, CDR2 YSYEKL. Trimming left V 6 bases short and J 7 bases short, with 9 bases between. CDR3 loop: CASRPSGGYTF. The CDR3 nucleotides are TGCGCCAGCAGGCCCTCAGGTGGCTACACCTTC.

This sequence joins TRBV4-3 and TRBJ1-2; D is perhaps TRBD1 (5 bases). The V gene lost 3 bases and the J gene lost 5 bases, with 16 bases spanning the gap. Germline V CDR1 and CDR2: LGHNA, YSLEER. This CDR3 is built from 15 residues. The DNA for the CDR3 is TGCGCCAGCAGCCAGGAACCCGGGGCGGGATATGGCTACACCTTC. Translating gives CASSQEPGAGYGYTF.

The chain employs TRBV5-1 and TRBJ1-4; D possibly corresponds to TRBD1 (6 bases). The CDR3 totals 13 residues. Germline CDR1 SGHRS, CDR2 YFSETQ. The V and J ends lost 3 bases and 12 bases respectively, with 15 bases between them. The CDR3 sequence is CASSWNAGVELFF. CDR3 nucleotide sequence: TGCGCCAGCAGCTGGAACGCAGGGGTGGAACTGTTTTTT.

V is TRBV7-9 and J is TRBJ1-3; D not resolved. Germline lookup yields CDR1 SEHNR and CDR2 FQNEAQ (reference sequence). The length of the CDR3 is 15 residues. V lost 4 bases and J lost 2, with 12 bases in between. The CDR3 here is CASSWAPRAGNTIYF. DNA for the CDR3: TGTGCCAGCAGCTGGGCCCCGAGAGCTGGAAACACCATATATTTT.

The chain uses TRBV7-2 and TRBJ2-2; D gene unclear. The CDR3 loop spans 15 amino acids. Germline V gene data show CDR1 as SGHTA and CDR2 as FQGNSA. Trimming stripped 1 base from V and 4 bases from J, with 10 bases between. The CDR3 region has the DNA TGTGCCAGCAGCTTAGTGGGTCAGGCCACCGGGGAGCTGTTTTTT. Translated, it gives CASSLVGQATGELFF.

The chain recombines TRBV7-2 with TRBJ1-1; 10 bases agree with TRBD1. The CDR3 is 14 residues long. From germline, CDR1 is SGHTA and CDR2 FQGNSA. V lost 4 bases, J lost 12 bases, and 11 bases stayed unmatched. The CDR3 DNA reads as TGTGCCAGCAGCTCTCGACAGGGGGCGGTTAGGCCTTTCTTT. This encodes CASSSRQGAVRPFF.

The rearrangement links TRBV5-1 to TRBJ1-1; unclear D gene. The CDR3 contains 13 residues. Trimming left V 4 bases short and J 1 base short, with 8 bases between. The V gene's germline CDR1 is SGHRS and CDR2 YFSETQ. The CDR3 protein is CASSLRSNTEAFF. CDR3 nucleotides: TGCGCCAGCAGCCTGAGGTCGAACACTGAAGCTTTCTTT.

J is TRBJ2-7 and V is TRBV18, with D possibly matching TRBD1 (5 bases). The V gene's germline CDR1 is KGHSH and CDR2 LQKENI. Trimming took 0 bases from V and 4 from J, leaving 10 bases between them. The length of the CDR3 is 14 residues. Here the CDR3 reads CASSPPRTLYEQYF. The CDR3 region has the DNA TGTGCCAGCTCACCACCTCGGACACTTTACGAGCAGTACTTC.

The chain employs TRBV19 and TRBJ2-2, with D tentatively TRBD1 (6 bases). The CDR3 has 14 amino acids. The ends were cut back, 1 base at V and 7 bases at J, with 10 bases in the middle. The germline V gene has CDR1 LNHDA and CDR2 SQIVND (reference sequence). This CDR3 reads CASSIAQGGGELFF. The DNA for the CDR3 is TGTGCCAGTAGTATAGCACAGGGCGGCGGGGAGCTGTTTTTT. Combining the CDR3 with reference TRBV19 and TRBJ2-2 gives the whole variable domain DGGITQSPKYLFRKEGQNVTLSCEQNLNHDAMYWYRQDPGQGLRLIYYSQIVNDFQKGDIAEGYSVSREKKESFPLTVTSAQKNPTAFYLCASSIAQGGGELFFGEGSRLTVL.

V and J are TRBV5-1 and TRBJ2-1; possibly TRBD2 for D (6 bases). The CDR3 extends over 16 amino acids. Germline V gene sequence: CDR1 SGHRS, CDR2 YFSETQ. V was cut by 1 base and J by 0 bases, with 11 bases left in between. CDR3 region: CASSLWGESSYNEQFF. DNA of the CDR3: TGCGCCAGCAGCTTGTGGGGGGAGAGCTCCTACAATGAGCAGTTCTTC.

This rearrangement joins TRBV5-6 to TRBJ1-3, with D maybe TRBD1 (6 bases). The ends were cut back, 4 bases at V and 4 bases at J, with 15 bases in the middle. There are 15 residues in the CDR3. The germline gives CDR1 SGHDT, CDR2 YYEEEE. DNA for the CDR3: TGTGCCAGCAGCCGTCAGGGGTCGGGAGGAAACACCATATATTTT. Translated: CASSRQGSGGNTIYF.

The chain uses TRBV6-2 or TRBV6-3 and TRBJ1-5; the match to TRBD1 covers 8 bases. This CDR3 region has 16 residues. Germline-derived CDR1 and CDR2 are MNHEY and SVGEGT. Losses at the gene ends were 0 bases for V and 4 bases for J; bases not matched to a gene: 5. CDR3 loop: CASSYSQGAMNQPQHF. For the CDR3, the DNA is TGTGCCAGCAGTTACTCGCAGGGGGCGATGAATCAGCCCCAGCATTTT.

V gene TRBV19 combines with J gene TRBJ1-2; TRBD1 might be the D (6 bases). Germline CDR1 reads LNHDA; CDR2 reads SQIVND (reference sequence). The CDR3 loop spans 14 amino acids. The V gene lost 3 bases and the J gene lost 7 bases, with 15 bases spanning the gap. The CDR3 bases are TGTGCCAGTAGTATGTCTCGGGGGGCAGGTGGCTACACCTTC. It yields the protein CASSMSRGAGGYTF.

This clone has only a few counts. The rearrangement joins TRBV28 to TRBJ2-7; D might be TRBD1 (5 bases). CDR3 length: 11 amino acids. The germline V gene encodes CDR1 MDHEN and CDR2 SYDVKM. The germline V and J ends were trimmed by 9 bases and 6 bases, with 12 bases remaining between them. CDR3 nucleotide sequence: TGTGCCAGTTCATCCACAGGCGAGCAGTACTTC. The encoded protein is CASSSTGEQYF.

The chain couples TRBV19 to TRBJ1-5; 10 positions match TRBD1. Losses at the gene ends were 3 bases for V and 7 bases for J; bases not matched to a gene: 9. This CDR3 has 16 residues. The V gene's germline CDR1 is LNHDA and CDR2 SQIVND (reference sequence). CDR3 loop: CASSMSRDRGQQPQHF. The CDR3 DNA reads as TGTGCCAGTAGTATGAGCCGGGACAGGGGACAACAGCCCCAGCATTTT.

This clone was seen a few times. The chain uses TRBV25-1 and TRBJ1-1, with 7 bases lining up with TRBD1. The CDR3 is 16 residues long. CDR1 is MGHDK and CDR2 is SYGVNS in the germline V gene. J was trimmed by 1 base and V by 7 bases; bases with no gene match: 12. CDR3 in DNA: TGTGCCAGCACCCCAACTCAGGGGGAAAGGAACACTGAAGCTTTCTTT. Translation: CASTPTQGERNTEAFF.

This chain joins TRBV10-3 and TRBJ1-2, with 8 bases identical to TRBD1. There are 16 residues in the CDR3. The V segment lost 0 bases and the J segment 4 bases; nucleotides outside the gene matches: 7. Germline CDR1 reads ENHRY; CDR2 reads SYGVKD. The CDR3 DNA sequence: TGTGCCATCAGTGAGTCGGTGGGACAGGCCCGCTATGGCTACACCTTC. As protein: CAISESVGQARYGYTF.

The chain is built from TRBV5-5 and TRBJ2-5, with 9 bases lining up with TRBD1. This CDR3 region has 15 residues. V was pared by 3 bases and J by 5 bases, with 8 bases of the junction left unmatched. Germline CDR1 reads SGHKS; CDR2 reads YYEKEE (reference sequence). CDR3 coding DNA: TGTGCCAGCAGCTACCGGACAGGGGCCTGGGAGACCCAGTACTTC. It specifies CASSYRTGAWETQYF.